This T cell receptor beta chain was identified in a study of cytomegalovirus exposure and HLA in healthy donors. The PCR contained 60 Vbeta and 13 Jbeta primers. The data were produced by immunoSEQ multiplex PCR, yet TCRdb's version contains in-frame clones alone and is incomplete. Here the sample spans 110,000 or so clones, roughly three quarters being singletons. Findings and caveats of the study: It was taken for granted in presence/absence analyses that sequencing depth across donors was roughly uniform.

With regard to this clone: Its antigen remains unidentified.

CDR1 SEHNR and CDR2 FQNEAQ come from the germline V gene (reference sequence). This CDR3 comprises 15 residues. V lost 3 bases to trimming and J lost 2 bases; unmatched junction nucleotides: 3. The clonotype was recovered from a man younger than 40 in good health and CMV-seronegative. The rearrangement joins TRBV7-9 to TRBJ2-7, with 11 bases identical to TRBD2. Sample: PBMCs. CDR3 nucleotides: TGTGCCAGCAGCTTCGGGACTAGCGGTCCCTACGAGCAGTACTTC. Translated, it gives CASSFGTSGPYEQYF.